The clone carrying this T cell receptor beta chain was recorded once. This sample was included in a study of blood T cell repertoires in COVID-19. Whole-study context: Specimens from acute and convalescent COVID-19 originated in the United States, Italy and Spain. PBMCs, B-cell-depleted T cells, or T cells provided the cDNA or gDNA that made up the material.

In the authors' workflow: How many nucleated cells were present was estimated from reference gene primer amplification. Clones were sequenced by immunoSEQ multiplex PCR, and TCRdb holds only the in-frame ones, with some missing. The DNA gave D and trimming, while V, J and clone size come from that table. This sample has around 200,000 clones, with roughly four fifths found just once. The germline V gene encodes CDR1 MDHEN and CDR2 SYDVKM. The CDR3 length is 12 residues. V was cut by 3 bases and J by 6 bases, with 5 bases left in between. Sequencing was carried out using peripheral blood. This TCR derives from a middle-aged woman with acute or convalescent COVID-19. V and J are TRBV28 and TRBJ2-2; D uncertain. CDR3 in amino acids: CASSFPSGELFF. The CDR3 nucleotides read TGTGCCAGCAGTTTCCCCTCCGGGGAGCTGTTTTTT.